This T cell receptor beta chain was sequenced during a study of OX40 agonist ivuxolimab in advanced cancers. For the study at large: A male proportion of approximately 80% was recorded, with mean age roughly 60 years and range 23 to 79.

TCRdb keeps only in-frame clones here, not all; method: immunoSEQ multiplex PCR. In the table there are 70,000 to 95,000 clones, approximately 79% of which are singletons. The germline V and J ends were trimmed by 0 bases and 9 bases, with 12 bases remaining between them. Per germline, CDR1 MNHEY and CDR2 SMNVEV (reference sequence). The CDR3 covers 14 residues. The sequencing used CD4+ or CD8+ T cells sorted from blood, collected in a trial of the OX40 agonist ivuxolimab. The chain is built from TRBV27 and TRBJ1-3; D perhaps matches TRBD1 (6 bases). The TCR was taken from an adult with an advanced solid tumor such as melanoma, head and neck, liver or kidney cancer. CDR3 sequence reads: CASSLSNRASTIYF. In nucleotides, the CDR3 is TGTGCCAGCAGTTTATCGAACAGGGCGTCCACCATATATTTT.